This TCR beta chain was observed in a study of shared clonotypes between healthy human individuals. As concerns this clone: What it binds is not known.

Notes on the study in general: A small donor pool kept down the genetic and exposure-history diversity that was represented.

V was cut by 2 bases and J by 6 bases, with 20 bases left in between. Germline CDR1 and CDR2: SGHRS and YFSETQ. The length of the CDR3 is 16 residues. Clones were sequenced by immunoSEQ multiplex PCR, and TCRdb holds only the in-frame ones, with some missing. The repertoire has about 1.5 million clones, approximately 97% of them found once; the top ten carry about 1.2%. The TCR comes from a man between 25 and 39 years old in good health. Sequencing was done on a sample of naive CD4+ T cells sorted from blood. Subset reported: CD45RA+ positively selected. The chain links TRBV5-1 to TRBJ1-1, with a weak D call TRBD1 (5 bases). The CDR3 DNA sequence: TGCGCCAGCAGCTTTCGGCAAGGGGTACGGGACCCTGAAGCTTTCTTT. This codes for CASSFRQGVRDPEAFF.